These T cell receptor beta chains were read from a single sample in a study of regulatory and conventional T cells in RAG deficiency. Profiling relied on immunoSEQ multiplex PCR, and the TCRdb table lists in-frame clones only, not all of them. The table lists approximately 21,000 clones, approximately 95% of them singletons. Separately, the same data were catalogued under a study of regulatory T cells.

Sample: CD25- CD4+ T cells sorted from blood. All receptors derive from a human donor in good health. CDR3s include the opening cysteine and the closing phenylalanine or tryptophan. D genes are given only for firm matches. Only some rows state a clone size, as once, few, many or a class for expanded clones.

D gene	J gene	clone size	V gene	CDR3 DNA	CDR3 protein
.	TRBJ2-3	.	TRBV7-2	TGTGCCAGCAGCTCCCACGGGGCAGATACGCAGTATTTT	CASSSHGADTQYF
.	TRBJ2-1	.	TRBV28	TGTGCCAGCAGTCCGGGATCCTACAATGAGCAGTTCTTC	CASSPGSYNEQFF
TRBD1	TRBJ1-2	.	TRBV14	TGTGCCAGCAGCCGGGGACAGGACGGCTACACCTTC	CASSRGQDGYTF
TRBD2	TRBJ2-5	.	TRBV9	TGTGCCAGCAGCGTGACTAGCGGGGGGGAGACCCAGTACTTC	CASSVTSGGETQYF
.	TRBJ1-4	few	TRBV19	TGTGCCAGTAGTACCTGGACAGCAACTAATGAAAAACTGTTTTTT	CASSTWTATNEKLFF
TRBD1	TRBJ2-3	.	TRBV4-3	TGCGCCAGCAGCCAAAGACGAGGGACAGGGGTGGTTGATACGCAGTATTTT	CASSQRRGTGVVDTQYF
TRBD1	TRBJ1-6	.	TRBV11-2	TGTGCCAGCAGCCGCCTTTTAGTCCCGGGACAGGGGTTGGGTTCACCCCTCCACTTT	CASSRLLVPGQGLGSPLHF
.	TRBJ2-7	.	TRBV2	TGTGCCAGCAGTGGGACAGTGCTCAGGGTAGCCTACGAGCAGTACTTC	CASSGTVLRVAYEQYF
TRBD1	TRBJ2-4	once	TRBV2	TGTGCCAGCAGTGCCATCCCCTCCGGGACAGGGGGAAACATTCAGTACTTC	CASSAIPSGTGGNIQYF
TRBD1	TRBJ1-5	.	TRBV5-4	TGTGCCAGCAGCTCAGGGGGCAAGAGCAATCAGCCCCAGCATTTT	CASSSGGKSNQPQHF
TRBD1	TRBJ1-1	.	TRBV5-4	TGTGCCAGCAGCTTGATGGAGGTTCGTTCGTCGACAGGGGGAGCTTTCTTT	CASSLMEVRSSTGGAFF
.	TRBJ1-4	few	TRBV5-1	TGCGCCAGCAGCTTACAGGCAACTAATGAAAAACTGTTTTTT	CASSLQATNEKLFF
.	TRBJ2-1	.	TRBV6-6	TGTGCCAGCAGTACCCGGGAACCTTACAATGGGCAGTTCTTC	CASSTREPYNGQFF
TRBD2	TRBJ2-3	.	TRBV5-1	TGCGCCAGCATGGGAGGGGGGACTAGCGGCGCAGATACGCAGTATTTT	CASMGGGTSGADTQYF
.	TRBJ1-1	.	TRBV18	TGTGCCAGCTCACCAGCTCTTCGAAGGGGCTACACTGAAGCTTTCTTT	CASSPALRRGYTEAFF
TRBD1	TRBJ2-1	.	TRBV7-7	TGTGCCAGCAGCCCAAAACCGAGGGGGCGTAATAATGAGCAGTTCTTC	CASSPKPRGRNNEQFF
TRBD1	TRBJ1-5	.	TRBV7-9	TGTGCCAGCAGCTTATCCCAGACGGACAGGGTTAACAATCAGCCCCAGCATTTT	CASSLSQTDRVNNQPQHF
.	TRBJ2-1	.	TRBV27	TGTGCCAGCAGCAGATATAATGAGCAGTTCTTC	CASSRYNEQFF
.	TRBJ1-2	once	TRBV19	TGTGCCTCAATAGGGTTCGGCGACAGGACTAACTATGGCTACACCTTC	CASIGFGDRTNYGYTF
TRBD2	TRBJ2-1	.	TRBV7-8	TGTGCCTGCACTAGCGGGGGAAGTGGCAATGAGCAGTTCTTC	CACTSGGSGNEQFF
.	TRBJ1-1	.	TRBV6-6	TGTGCCAGTACCATCGCCACAGGGCAAACCACTGAAGCTTTCTTT	CASTIATGQTTEAFF
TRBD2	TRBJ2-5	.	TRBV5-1	TGCGCCAGCAGCTACGGCGGGGGGGCGAGGGAGACCCAGTACTTC	CASSYGGGARETQYF
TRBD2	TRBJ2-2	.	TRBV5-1	TGCGCCAGCAGCTTTACGGGGGGGTACACCGGGGAGCTGTTTTTT	CASSFTGGYTGELFF
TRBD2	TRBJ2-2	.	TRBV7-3	TGTGCCAGCTCGGGGCGGGGGTACACCGGGGAGCTGTTTTTT	CASSGRGYTGELFF
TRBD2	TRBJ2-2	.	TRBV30	TGTGCCTGGGGGGTCCTGGGGCGGGGGGACACCGGGGAGCTGTTTTTT	CAWGVLGRGDTGELFF
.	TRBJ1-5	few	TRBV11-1	TGTGCCAGCAGCTTCCACGAGTCTCAGCCCCAGCATTTT	CASSFHESQPQHF
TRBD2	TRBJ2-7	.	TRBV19	TGTGCCAGCTCCGGGACTAGCGGGGTCTACGAGCAGTACTTC	CASSGTSGVYEQYF
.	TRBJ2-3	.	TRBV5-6	TGTGCCAGCAGCCTTTGGAGGTTCACAGATACGCAGTATTTT	CASSLWRFTDTQYF
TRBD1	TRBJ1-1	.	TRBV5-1	TGCGCCAGCAGGGAGGGGACAGGGCGGCCTAAAGCTTTCTTT	CASREGTGRPKAFF
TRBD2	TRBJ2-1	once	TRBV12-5	TGTGCTAGTGGTTCGTCCCTCTCCGGGGGGGCATTTGTGCAGTTCTTC	CASGSSLSGGAFVQFF
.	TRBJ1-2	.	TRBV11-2	TGTGCCAGCAGCTCCCGTCCCCCCACGACAGGACCCCTGGGCTACACCTTC	CASSSRPPTTGPLGYTF
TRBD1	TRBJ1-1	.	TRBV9	TGTGCCAGCAGCGTTACCCCGCAGGGGGACACTGAAGCTTTCTTT	CASSVTPQGDTEAFF
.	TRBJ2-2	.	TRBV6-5	TGTGCCAGCAGTAGGGGGAGCTGGGGCACCGGGGAGCTGTTTTTT	CASSRGSWGTGELFF
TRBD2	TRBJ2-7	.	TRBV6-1	TGTGCCAGCAGTGAGGTGGGGGGGATGAGCGAGCAGTACTTC	CASSEVGGMSEQYF
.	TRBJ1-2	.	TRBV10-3	TGTGCCATCAGTGAGAACCAGGACTCATCCTATGGCTACACCTTC	CAISENQDSSYGYTF
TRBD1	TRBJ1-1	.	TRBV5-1	TGCGCCAGCAGCTTGTGGGGACAGGGGGAAGGGGCTGAAGCTTTCTTT	CASSLWGQGEGAEAFF
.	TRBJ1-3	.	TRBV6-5	TGTGCCAGCAGTTACGGGAGCCCTGCTCTGGGAAACACCATATATTTT	CASSYGSPALGNTIYF
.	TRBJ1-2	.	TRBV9	TGTGCCAGCAGCGGACGGAGATCGGGGGGCGACTCCAATGGCTACACCTTC	CASSGRRSGGDSNGYTF
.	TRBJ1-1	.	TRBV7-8	TGTGCCAGCAGCTCAAGAACAGGGCCGAACACTGAGGCTTTCTTT	CASSSRTGPNTEAFF
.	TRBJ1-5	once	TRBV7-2	TGTGCCAGTAGGGGATCATCTAGCAATCAGCCCCAGCATTTT	CASRGSSSNQPQHF
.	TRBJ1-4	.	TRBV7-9	TGTGCCAGCAGCTTAGTAATGGACAAGGGAGAAAAACTGTTTTTT	CASSLVMDKGEKLFF
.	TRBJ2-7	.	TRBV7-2	TGTGCCAGCAGCTTAGTTAAACAGACCTCCTACGAGCAGTACTTC	CASSLVKQTSYEQYF
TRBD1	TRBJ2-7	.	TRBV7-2	TGTGCCAGCAGCTTGGACAGGGAGAGTACGTACGAGCAGTACTTC	CASSLDRESTYEQYF
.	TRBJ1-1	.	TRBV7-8	TGTGCCAGCAGCGCTCGGCGGGACTGGGCGACTGAAGCTTTCTTT	CASSARRDWATEAFF
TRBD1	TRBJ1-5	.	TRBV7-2	TGTGCCAGCAGCTTAGGGACAGGGGAGGGTCCTAGGTCTCAGCCCCAGCATTTT	CASSLGTGEGPRSQPQHF
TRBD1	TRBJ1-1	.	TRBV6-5	TGTGCCAGCAGTTACTCTACAGGGGGGAGGACTGAAGCTTTCTTT	CASSYSTGGRTEAFF
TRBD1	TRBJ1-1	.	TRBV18	TGTGCCAGCTCACCCGGGACAGGGGACCTGAGGGGAGCTTTCTTT	CASSPGTGDLRGAFF